What follows describes a single T cell receptor (beta chain). Its target is not known. The data were taken from a study of OX40 agonist ivuxolimab in advanced cancers. The table came from immunoSEQ multiplex PCR; TCRdb's copy has only in-frame clones and leaves some out. In the table there are some 79,000 clones, approximately 88% of which are singletons. Germline V gene data show CDR1 as SGHAT and CDR2 as FQNNGV. The V and J ends lost 5 bases and 2 bases respectively, with 16 bases between them. This CDR3 region has 16 residues. Study-wide results and caveats: More expanded clones were found, on average, in CD8+ than in CD4+ T cells.

Sample: CD4+ or CD8+ T cells sorted from blood, taken in a trial of the OX40 agonist ivuxolimab. This TCR came from an adult with an advanced solid tumor such as melanoma, head and neck, liver or kidney cancer. The chain employs TRBV11-2 and TRBJ2-1; D remains unclear. The CDR3, as DNA: TGTGCCAGCAGCCCCCCCCTGCGTCTCACCTACAATGAGCAGTTCTTC. It translates to CASSPPLRLTYNEQFF.